These 14 T cell receptor beta chains share one sample of origin, sequenced in a study of spatial heterogeneity in lung cancer. Via MiXCR, TCRdb re-called the 5' RACE reads, giving one row per CDR3 protein. The sample has about 120,000 distinct CDR3 sequences, approximately 12% seen once. The time point here: blood at routine non-recurrence follow-up after resection. The input material, whole RNA from tumor, nontumor lung or frozen PBMC, was sequenced unsorted. The input for sequencing was PBMCs, taken at follow-up. Receptors were obtained from a male donor with early-stage non-small cell lung cancer.

As DNA, the CDR3 is TGTGCCACCAGCAGAGAGGCCGGGGCGAACACCGGGGAGCTGTTTTTT. As protein: CATSREAGANTGELFF. The chain employs TRBV15 and TRBJ2-2; the D gene is possibly TRBD2 (5 bases). Trimming shortened V by 0 bases and J by 0 bases, and 8 bases separated the two germline ends. The CDR3 contains 16 residues. Per germline, CDR1 LNHNV and CDR2 YYDKDF (reference sequence).

V is TRBV6-2 or TRBV6-3 and J is TRBJ2-3; D possibly corresponds to TRBD2 (6 bases). The V end lost 6 bases, the J end lost 2 bases, and 15 bases lay between the germline ends. From germline, CDR1 is MNHEY and CDR2 SVGEGT. The CDR3 loop spans 15 amino acids. The CDR3 reads CASRTPGLSTDTQYF. Here the CDR3 DNA reads TGTGCCAGCAGGACCCCGGGACTGTCCACAGATACGCAGTATTTT.

This clonotype came up a few times. CDR3 coding DNA: TGTGCCAGCAGTTACTCATGGGCCAATGAGCAGTTCTTC. It specifies CASSYSWANEQFF. The V call is TRBV6-5, the J call TRBJ2-1; D unclear. With 0 bases removed from V and 6 bases from J, the gap between germline ends came to 6 bases. CDR3 length: 13 amino acids. From germline, CDR1 is MNHEY and CDR2 SVGAGI.

The V gene is TRBV10-1, the J gene TRBJ2-3; 9 nucleotides line up with TRBD1. The CDR3 consists of 19 residues. The germline V gene encodes CDR1 WNHNN and CDR2 SYGVQD (reference sequence). The trim removed 2 bases at V and 6 bases at J, leaving 18 bases unmatched. The CDR3 loop reads CASSEEAPHTGGYPDTQYF. CDR3 DNA sequence: TGCGCCAGCAGTGAGGAAGCCCCCCACACAGGGGGCTACCCTGATACGCAGTATTTT.

This sequence joins TRBV3-1 and TRBJ1-1; D not resolved. V was cut by 4 bases and J by 0 bases, with 9 bases left in between. CDR1 and CDR2 (germline): LGHDT, YNNKEL (reference sequence). The CDR3 extends over 14 amino acids. CDR3: CASSPGRMNTEAFF. For the CDR3, the DNA is TGTGCCAGCAGCCCGGGTCGCATGAACACTGAAGCTTTCTTT.

This clonotype was counted a few times. V is TRBV28 and J is TRBJ2-7; either TRBD1 or TRBD2 may supply D (6 bases each). The CDR3 sequence is 15 residues long. Per germline, CDR1 MDHEN and CDR2 SYDVKM. V was cut by 6 bases and J by 6 bases, with 21 bases left in between. The CDR3 DNA reads TGTGCCAGCAGCCAACACTCCGGGGGCCGAGGCGAGCAGTACTTC. Translation gives CASSQHSGGRGEQYF.

In this sample, this clonotype turned up a few times. V usage is TRBV5-1 and J usage is TRBJ2-5, with 7 bases matching TRBD2. Germline assignment: CDR1 SGHRS and CDR2 YFSETQ. The V and J ends lost 4 bases and 4 bases, in that order; junction bases with no gene match: 7. This CDR3 has 14 amino acids. The CDR3 DNA is TGCGCCAGCAGCCCTTCTCGCGGGGGAGAGACCCAGTACTTC. It encodes CASSPSRGGETQYF.

There are a few counts of this clonotype. This rearrangement joins TRBV5-1 to TRBJ2-7; perhaps D is TRBD1 or TRBD2 (6 bases each). This CDR3 is 15 amino acids long. Germline V lookup: CDR1 SGHRS, CDR2 YFSETQ. Deletions cut 4 bases from V and 3 bases from J, with 17 bases between. The CDR3 here is CASSPGAGRSYEQYF. CDR3 nucleotide sequence: TGCGCCAGCAGCCCGGGGGCAGGGCGGAGCTACGAGCAGTACTTC. Filled out from reference TRBV5-1 and TRBJ2-7, the complete variable domain reads KAGVTQTPRYLIKTRGQQVTLSCSPISGHRSVSWYQQTPGQGLQFLFEYFSETQRNKGNFPGRFSGRQFSNSRSEMNVSTLELGDSALYLCASSPGAGRSYEQYFGPGTRLTVT.

This rearrangement joins TRBV5-1 to TRBJ2-1; 8 nucleotides agree with TRBD1. The germline V gene encodes CDR1 SGHRS and CDR2 YFSETQ. The CDR3 sequence is 15 residues long. Trimming removed 3 bases from V and 5 bases from J; junction bases left unmatched: 7. CDR3 nucleotides: TGCGCCAGCAGCTCCGGGACAGGAATCAACAATGAGCAGTTCTTC. Translating it yields CASSSGTGINNEQFF. Full variable domain (outside the CDR3, taken from reference TRBV5-1 and TRBJ2-1): KAGVTQTPRYLIKTRGQQVTLSCSPISGHRSVSWYQQTPGQGLQFLFEYFSETQRNKGNFPGRFSGRQFSNSRSEMNVSTLELGDSALYLCASSSGTGINNEQFFGPGTRLTVL.

The chain carries TRBV9 and TRBJ2-7, with 10 bases that match TRBD1. Germline V gene sequence: CDR1 SGDLS, CDR2 YYNGEE. J was trimmed by 7 bases and V by 0 bases; bases with no gene match: 4. The CDR3 contains 14 residues. For the CDR3, the DNA is TGTGCCAGCAGCGTAGGACAGGGGGCGCGTGAGCAGTACTTC. Its protein product is CASSVGQGAREQYF. Based on the CDR3 plus reference TRBV9 and TRBJ2-7, the full variable domain is DSGVTQTPKHLITATGQRVTLRCSPRSGDLSVYWYQQSLDQGLQFLIQYYNGEERAKGNILERFSAQQFPDLHSELNLSSLELGDSALYFCASSVGQGAREQYFGPGTRLTVT.

This clonotype was counted ten times or more. The V and J genes are TRBV19 and TRBJ1-5, with D tentatively TRBD1 (5 bases). This CDR3 contains 15 residues. V was pared by 6 bases and J by 5 bases, with 17 bases between. Germline V lookup: CDR1 LNHDA, CDR2 SQIVND (reference sequence). In DNA, the CDR3 is TGTGCCAGTAGATTGCAGGAGACAGTAGATCAGCCCCAGCATTTT. Translating it yields CASRLQETVDQPQHF.

This clonotype was seen ten or more times. This sequence joins TRBV5-1 and TRBJ2-7, with D tentatively TRBD1 or TRBD2 (5 bases each). The CDR3 sequence is 16 residues long. CDR1 and CDR2 (germline): SGHRS, YFSETQ. V gave up 2 bases and J gave up 6 bases, with 21 bases separating them. The CDR3 nucleotides read TGCGCCAGCAGCTTTGGGGACCGTGACCCCCTCCGCGAGCAGTACTTC. This sequence encodes CASSFGDRDPLREQYF.

V usage is TRBV28 and J usage is TRBJ1-2; the match to TRBD1 covers 7 bases. CDR3 size: 14 residues. Losses at the gene ends were 5 bases for V and 2 bases for J; bases not matched to a gene: 5. CDR1 and CDR2 from the germline V gene are MDHEN and SYDVKM. The CDR3 nucleotides are TGTGCCAGCAGTCTGACAGGGACCAACTATGGCTACACCTTC. Its protein is CASSLTGTNYGYTF.

This clonotype was counted at least ten times. The V call is TRBV7-9, the J call TRBJ2-2, with TRBD1 matching over 9 bases. The CDR3 runs to 19 residues. Germline CDR1 and CDR2: SEHNR and FQNEAQ (reference sequence). V lost 5 bases, J lost 5 bases, and 18 bases stayed unmatched. The CDR3 DNA reads as TGTGCCAGCAGCCATCCACCGGGACAGGGTGCATTTCCGACCGGGGAGCTGTTTTTT. Residues: CASSHPPGQGAFPTGELFF. Complete variable domain (other parts from reference TRBV7-9 and TRBJ2-2): DTGVSQNPRHKITKRGQNVTFRCDPISEHNRLYWYRQTLGQGPEFLTYFQNEAQLEKSRLLSDRFSAERPKGSFSTLEIQRTEQGDSAMYLCASSHPPGQGAFPTGELFFGEGSRLTVL.